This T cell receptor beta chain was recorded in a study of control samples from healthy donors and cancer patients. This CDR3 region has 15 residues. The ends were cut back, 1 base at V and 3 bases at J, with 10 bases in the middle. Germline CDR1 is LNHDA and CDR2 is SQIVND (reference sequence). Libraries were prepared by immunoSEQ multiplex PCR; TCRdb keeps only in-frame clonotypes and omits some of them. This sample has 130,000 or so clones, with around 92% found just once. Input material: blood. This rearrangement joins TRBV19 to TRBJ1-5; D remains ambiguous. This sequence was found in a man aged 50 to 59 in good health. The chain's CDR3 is CASSIGSYLNQPQHF. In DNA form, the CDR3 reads TGTGCCAGTAGTATAGGAAGTTATCTCAATCAGCCCCAGCATTTT. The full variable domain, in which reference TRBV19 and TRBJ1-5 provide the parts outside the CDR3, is DGGITQSPKYLFRKEGQNVTLSCEQNLNHDAMYWYRQDPGQGLRLIYYSQIVNDFQKGDIAEGYSVSREKKESFPLTVTSAQKNPTAFYLCASSIGSYLNQPQHFGDGTRLSIL.